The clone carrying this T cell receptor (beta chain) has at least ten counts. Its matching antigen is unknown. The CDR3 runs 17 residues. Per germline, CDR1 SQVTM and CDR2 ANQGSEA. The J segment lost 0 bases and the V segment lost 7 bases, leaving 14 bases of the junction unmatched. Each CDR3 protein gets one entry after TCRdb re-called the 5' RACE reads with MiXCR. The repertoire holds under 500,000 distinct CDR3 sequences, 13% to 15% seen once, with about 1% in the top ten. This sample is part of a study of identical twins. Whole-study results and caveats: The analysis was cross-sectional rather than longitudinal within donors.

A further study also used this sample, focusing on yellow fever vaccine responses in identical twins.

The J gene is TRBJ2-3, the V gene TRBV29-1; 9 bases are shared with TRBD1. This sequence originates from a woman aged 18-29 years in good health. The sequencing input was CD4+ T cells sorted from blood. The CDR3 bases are TGCAGCGCCACAGGGGGCTTTAACTCTCTTAGCACAGATACGCAGTATTTT. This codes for CSATGGFNSLSTDTQYF.